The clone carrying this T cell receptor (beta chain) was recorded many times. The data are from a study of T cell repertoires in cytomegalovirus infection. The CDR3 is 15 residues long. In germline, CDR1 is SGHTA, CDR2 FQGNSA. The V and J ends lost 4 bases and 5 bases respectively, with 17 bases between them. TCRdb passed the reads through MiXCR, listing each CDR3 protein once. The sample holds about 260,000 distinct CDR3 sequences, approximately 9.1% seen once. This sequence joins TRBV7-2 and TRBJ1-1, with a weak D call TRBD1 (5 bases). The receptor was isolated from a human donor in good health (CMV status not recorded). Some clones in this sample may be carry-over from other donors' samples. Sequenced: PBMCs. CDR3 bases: TGTGCCAGCAGCTCCGGGGGGGGGGAGAAAACTGAAGCTTTCTTT. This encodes CASSSGGGEKTEAFF.